The present entry profiles one TCR beta chain with its context. The time point was: after dendritic cell vaccination, including at tumor progression/relapse. All glioblastoma patients lacked an isocitrate dehydrogenase mutation. The germline V gene encodes CDR1 MNHEY and CDR2 SVGAGI. The CDR3 extends over 14 amino acids. V lost 6 bases and J lost 1; bases outside the gene matches: 5. This specimen comes from a study of glioma-infiltrating T cells after dendritic cell vaccination. Study details: Dendritic cells derived from monocytes and pulsed with autologous tumor lysate formed the vaccine.

Profiling relied on immunoSEQ multiplex PCR, and the TCRdb table lists in-frame clones only, not all of them. This table holds about 58,000 clones, 85% found once. This material consisted of blood, taken after dendritic cell vaccination. V and J are TRBV6-5 and TRBJ1-1; 7 bases are shared with TRBD1. The clonotype was recovered from a human donor with glioblastoma. CDR3 sequence (DNA): TGTGCCAGCAGCCGAGGGACAGAGAACACTGAAGCTTTCTTT. Translation: CASSRGTENTEAFF.